This TCR beta chain stems from a study of T cell responses to AZD1222 COVID-19 vaccine. Study at large: Some second doses came at about 4 weeks and others at about 12 weeks; these were pooled.

Note on this clone: The antigen is unknown.

Whole-study findings and limits: In a largely white British group with more females than males, clonal diversity was possibly underestimated. Only five to seven individuals given AZD1222 were seropositive at baseline.

Germline lookup yields CDR1 KGHSH and CDR2 LQKENI. V shed 9 bases and J shed 0 bases, with 16 bases lying between them. The CDR3 is made up of 15 amino acids. The assay was immunoSEQ multiplex PCR, and TCRdb's table has in-frame clones only and misses some. This table holds tens of thousands of clones, 65% to 85% found once. Sequenced here: peripheral blood, sampled on day 0 of AZD1222 vaccination. This clonotype originated in an adult in good health. The chain carries TRBV18 and TRBJ2-3; TRBD2 might be the D (6 bases). In DNA, the CDR3 is TGTGCCAGTTCGAGCGCCGGGACTAGCACAGATACGCAGTATTTT. It specifies CASSSAGTSTDTQYF.